The entry below gives a single T cell receptor (beta chain) sequence along with its context. The sample comes from a study of technical replicates of blood from a handful of donors. Libraries were prepared by immunoSEQ multiplex PCR; TCRdb keeps only in-frame clonotypes and omits some of them. The data show 75,000 to 95,000 clones, roughly 96% seen once. Germline assignment: CDR1 DFQATT and CDR2 SNEGSKA (reference sequence). Deletions cut 3 bases from V and 0 bases from J, with 3 bases between. There are 11 residues in the CDR3. The clonotype comes from a human donor in good health. This sequence joins TRBV20-1 and TRBJ2-7; no reliable D call. Sequenced material: T cells isolated from PBMCs. The CDR3 protein is CSASSSYEQYF. The CDR3 nucleotides are TGCAGTGCTAGCAGCTCCTACGAGCAGTACTTC.